This is a list of T cell receptor beta chains from one sample in a study of T cell responses to AZD1222 COVID-19 vaccine. Sequenced by immunoSEQ multiplex PCR; TCRdb stores in-frame clones only, minus some. This table has some 150,000 clones, 80% to 95% appearing once. The sequenced sample was peripheral blood, obtained 28 days after the second AZD1222 dose. The source of these receptors is an adult who received the AZD1222 COVID-19 vaccine. Each CDR3 is given with its conserved first and last residue. Each record gives: CDR3 DNA, CDR3 protein, CDR3 length, V gene, D gene, J gene, clone size. A D gene is named only where the DNA matches it firmly. Clone size is given for some rows only: seen once, a few or many times, or a class if the clone is expanded.

CDR3 DNA: TGTGCCAGCACCTTGGGGGGGACAGGGAGCTACGAGCAGTACTTC
CDR3 protein: CASTLGGTGSYEQYF
CDR3 length: 15
V gene: TRBV5-4
D gene: TRBD1
J gene: TRBJ2-7
clone size: .

CDR3 DNA: TGCGCCAGCAGCCTGAGGGAACGGGACTCTGGAAACACCATATATTTT
CDR3 protein: CASSLRERDSGNTIYF
CDR3 length: 16
V gene: TRBV4-1
D gene: .
J gene: TRBJ1-3
clone size: .

CDR3 DNA: TGTGCCACCGGAAACAGGGGGCTTCGCACTGAAGCTTTCTTT
CDR3 protein: CATGNRGLRTEAFF
CDR3 length: 14
V gene: TRBV6-5
D gene: TRBD1
J gene: TRBJ1-1
clone size: once

CDR3 DNA: TGTGCCTGGAGTGGCACCCCGGAGAACTCGTTAGATACGCAGTATTTT
CDR3 protein: CAWSGTPENSLDTQYF
CDR3 length: 16
V gene: TRBV30
D gene: .
J gene: TRBJ2-3
clone size: .

CDR3 DNA: TGTGCCAGCAGCTTGAGGGGGGGGACTGCTAACTATGGCTACACCTTC
CDR3 protein: CASSLRGGTANYGYTF
CDR3 length: 16
V gene: TRBV5-4
D gene: .
J gene: TRBJ1-2
clone size: .

CDR3 DNA: TGCGCCAGCACCCCTACGATGAGCTCCTACAATGAGCAGTTCTTC
CDR3 protein: CASTPTMSSYNEQFF
CDR3 length: 15
V gene: TRBV5-1
D gene: .
J gene: TRBJ2-1
clone size: .

CDR3 DNA: TGTGCCAGCAGTGATTTCGGAAACAATGAGCAGTTCTTC
CDR3 protein: CASSDFGNNEQFF
CDR3 length: 13
V gene: TRBV2
D gene: .
J gene: TRBJ2-1
clone size: .

CDR3 DNA: TGCGCCAGCAGCTTCCAGGACCCGATAGCGGATACGCAGTATTTT
CDR3 protein: CASSFQDPIADTQYF
CDR3 length: 15
V gene: TRBV5-1
D gene: .
J gene: TRBJ2-3
clone size: .

CDR3 DNA: TGTGCCAGCTCACCCGGGGGCCTGGGAGAGGAAAAACTGTTTTTT
CDR3 protein: CASSPGGLGEEKLFF
CDR3 length: 15
V gene: TRBV18
D gene: .
J gene: TRBJ1-4
clone size: .

CDR3 DNA: TGCGCCAGCAGTCCGACTAGTCCAGCCGGGGAGCTGTTTTTT
CDR3 protein: CASSPTSPAGELFF
CDR3 length: 14
V gene: TRBV10-1
D gene: .
J gene: TRBJ2-2
clone size: .

CDR3 DNA: TGTGCCAGCAGTGAAGACTTGGGGACCTATGGCTACACCTTC
CDR3 protein: CASSEDLGTYGYTF
CDR3 length: 14
V gene: TRBV6-1
D gene: .
J gene: TRBJ1-2
clone size: .

CDR3 DNA: TGTGCCAGCAGACGAAAGTCCGCGGCCTCTAGCACAGATACGCAGTATTTT
CDR3 protein: CASRRKSAASSTDTQYF
CDR3 length: 17
V gene: TRBV27
D gene: .
J gene: TRBJ2-3
clone size: .

CDR3 DNA: TGTGCCAGCAGCTTGGGGGGAACAGGGACCTACGAGCAGTACTTC
CDR3 protein: CASSLGGTGTYEQYF
CDR3 length: 15
V gene: TRBV5-4
D gene: .
J gene: TRBJ2-7
clone size: once

CDR3 DNA: TGTGCCAGCAGCTCCGCTAACGTACAGGGACAGCCCCAGCATTTT
CDR3 protein: CASSSANVQGQPQHF
CDR3 length: 15
V gene: TRBV7-8
D gene: .
J gene: TRBJ1-5
clone size: once

CDR3 DNA: TGTGCCAGCAGTTTATCCCGCGGATTTTACGAGCAGTACTTC
CDR3 protein: CASSLSRGFYEQYF
CDR3 length: 14
V gene: TRBV27
D gene: .
J gene: TRBJ2-7
clone size: .

CDR3 DNA: TGCGCCACTTCGACAGGGGGCACAGATACGCAGTATTTT
CDR3 protein: CATSTGGTDTQYF
CDR3 length: 13
V gene: TRBV10-2
D gene: TRBD1
J gene: TRBJ2-3
clone size: few

CDR3 DNA: TGTGCCAGCAGTTTATCTGGGCCCTATGGCTACACCTTC
CDR3 protein: CASSLSGPYGYTF
CDR3 length: 13
V gene: TRBV28
D gene: .
J gene: TRBJ1-2
clone size: .

CDR3 DNA: TGTGCCAGCAGCTTAGCGGTTTCTGGCACAGATACGCAGTATTTT
CDR3 protein: CASSLAVSGTDTQYF
CDR3 length: 15
V gene: TRBV7-9
D gene: .
J gene: TRBJ2-3
clone size: .

CDR3 DNA: TGTGCCAGCAGTTACTCGAAGGGGGTGGGAGGAAACACCATATATTTT
CDR3 protein: CASSYSKGVGGNTIYF
CDR3 length: 16
V gene: TRBV6-5
D gene: .
J gene: TRBJ1-3
clone size: .

CDR3 DNA: TGTGCCAGCAGTTCCGGGACAGGGGGCCTATCCTATAATTCACCCCTCCACTTT
CDR3 protein: CASSSGTGGLSYNSPLHF
CDR3 length: 18
V gene: TRBV28
D gene: TRBD1
J gene: TRBJ1-6
clone size: .

CDR3 DNA: TGTGCCAGCAGCGAGGACCAGACAGGGGGCACTGAAGCTTTCTTT
CDR3 protein: CASSEDQTGGTEAFF
CDR3 length: 15
V gene: TRBV7-9
D gene: TRBD1
J gene: TRBJ1-1
clone size: .

CDR3 DNA: TGTGCCAGTAGATTGGGGGGAATCAACACTGAAGCTTTCTTT
CDR3 protein: CASRLGGINTEAFF
CDR3 length: 14
V gene: TRBV19
D gene: .
J gene: TRBJ1-1
clone size: .

CDR3 DNA: TGTGCCAGCAGCCAAGCCAGGGCGGGTGGCTACACCTTC
CDR3 protein: CASSQARAGGYTF
CDR3 length: 13
V gene: TRBV3-1/TRBV3-2
D gene: .
J gene: TRBJ1-2
clone size: .

CDR3 DNA: TGTGCCAGCAGAGTCACAGGGGGCTTAGCTTTCTTT
CDR3 protein: CASRVTGGLAFF
CDR3 length: 12
V gene: TRBV12-3/TRBV12-4
D gene: TRBD1
J gene: TRBJ1-1
clone size: .

CDR3 DNA: TGCGCCAGCAGCTTAACCCAACAGGGGACTGAAGCTTTCTTT
CDR3 protein: CASSLTQQGTEAFF
CDR3 length: 14
V gene: TRBV5-1
D gene: TRBD1
J gene: TRBJ1-1
clone size: .

CDR3 DNA: TGTGCCAGCAGCCAAGTTGCGGGGGTGGGGAATTCACCCCTCCACTTT
CDR3 protein: CASSQVAGVGNSPLHF
CDR3 length: 16
V gene: TRBV3-1/TRBV3-2
D gene: .
J gene: TRBJ1-6
clone size: .

CDR3 DNA: TGTGCCAGCAGCGGGTTGCCCTCCTACGAGCAGTACTTC
CDR3 protein: CASSGLPSYEQYF
CDR3 length: 13
V gene: TRBV7-9
D gene: .
J gene: TRBJ2-7
clone size: .

CDR3 DNA: TGTGCCAGCAGACCGGGACAGGACTACAATGAGCAGTTCTTC
CDR3 protein: CASRPGQDYNEQFF
CDR3 length: 14
V gene: TRBV3-1/TRBV3-2
D gene: TRBD1
J gene: TRBJ2-1
clone size: once

CDR3 DNA: TGTGCCAGTAGTATACAGGCGGGAAACACCATATATTTT
CDR3 protein: CASSIQAGNTIYF
CDR3 length: 13
V gene: TRBV19
D gene: .
J gene: TRBJ1-3
clone size: .

CDR3 DNA: TGTGCCAGCAGTCGGGACGGGTACAATGAGCAGTTCTTC
CDR3 protein: CASSRDGYNEQFF
CDR3 length: 13
V gene: TRBV6-5
D gene: .
J gene: TRBJ2-1
clone size: .

CDR3 DNA: TGCGCCAGCAGCATACACCAAACGGACTCTGGAAACACCATATATTTT
CDR3 protein: CASSIHQTDSGNTIYF
CDR3 length: 16
V gene: TRBV5-1
D gene: .
J gene: TRBJ1-3
clone size: .

CDR3 DNA: TGCGCCAGCAGCTTGGGAGGAGGATTCGGCTACACCTTC
CDR3 protein: CASSLGGGFGYTF
CDR3 length: 13
V gene: TRBV5-1
D gene: .
J gene: TRBJ1-2
clone size: once

CDR3 DNA: TGTGCCAGCAGCCAAGCACCAGCGGGAGAGACCCAGTACTTC
CDR3 protein: CASSQAPAGETQYF
CDR3 length: 14
V gene: TRBV4-2
D gene: .
J gene: TRBJ2-5
clone size: .

CDR3 DNA: TGTGCCAGCAGCTCGGGACAGTATCCTAACTATGGCTACACCTTC
CDR3 protein: CASSSGQYPNYGYTF
CDR3 length: 15
V gene: TRBV7-8
D gene: TRBD1
J gene: TRBJ1-2
clone size: .

CDR3 DNA: TGTGCCAGCAGCTTACCCAGGGGCACCAACACTGAAGCTTTCTTT
CDR3 protein: CASSLPRGTNTEAFF
CDR3 length: 15
V gene: TRBV11-1
D gene: .
J gene: TRBJ1-1
clone size: .

CDR3 DNA: TGTGCCAGCAGCCCGGCAGACTATGGCTACACCTTC
CDR3 protein: CASSPADYGYTF
CDR3 length: 12
V gene: TRBV7-9
D gene: .
J gene: TRBJ1-2
clone size: .

CDR3 DNA: TGTGCCAGTAGCGTTGACAGGGGGCGTCGTGGCTACACCTTC
CDR3 protein: CASSVDRGRRGYTF
CDR3 length: 14
V gene: TRBV19
D gene: TRBD1
J gene: TRBJ1-2
clone size: .

CDR3 DNA: TGTGCCAGCAGCGTAAATGTGCGCGAGACCCAGTACTTC
CDR3 protein: CASSVNVRETQYF
CDR3 length: 13
V gene: TRBV9
D gene: .
J gene: TRBJ2-5
clone size: .

CDR3 DNA: TGTGCCAGCAGCTTCGAGGGCGCATTGACGGATACGCAGTATTTT
CDR3 protein: CASSFEGALTDTQYF
CDR3 length: 15
V gene: TRBV7-2
D gene: .
J gene: TRBJ2-3
clone size: .

CDR3 DNA: TGTGCCAGCTCGCTGGCAGTGAACACCGGGGAGCTGTTTTTT
CDR3 protein: CASSLAVNTGELFF
CDR3 length: 14
V gene: TRBV7-9
D gene: .
J gene: TRBJ2-2
clone size: .

CDR3 DNA: TGCGCCAGCAGCAATGGGACATCCTTTAATTCACCCCTCCACTTT
CDR3 protein: CASSNGTSFNSPLHF
CDR3 length: 15
V gene: TRBV5-1
D gene: .
J gene: TRBJ1-6
clone size: .

CDR3 DNA: TGTGCCACCAGAATTAAGGGTAGGACTGAAGCTTTCTTT
CDR3 protein: CATRIKGRTEAFF
CDR3 length: 13
V gene: TRBV15
D gene: .
J gene: TRBJ1-1
clone size: .

CDR3 DNA: TGTGCCAGCAGCTTGAACTACAATGAGCAGTTCTTC
CDR3 protein: CASSLNYNEQFF
CDR3 length: 12
V gene: TRBV5-4
D gene: .
J gene: TRBJ2-1
clone size: once

CDR3 DNA: TGTGCCAGCAGACGTCGCGGGGGTGAAAAACTGTTTTTT
CDR3 protein: CASRRRGGEKLFF
CDR3 length: 13
V gene: TRBV6-5
D gene: .
J gene: TRBJ1-4
clone size: .

CDR3 DNA: TGTGCCAGTAGCCCATCAACTGAAGCTTTCTTT
CDR3 protein: CASSPSTEAFF
CDR3 length: 11
V gene: TRBV19
D gene: .
J gene: TRBJ1-1
clone size: .